The clone carrying this T cell receptor beta chain was picked up a small number of times. The antigen is not known. This sample was included in a study of T cell repertoires in cytomegalovirus infection. Study background: In public TCR beta signatures, there were indications of both CMV infection and matching HLA type. Study findings and constraints: Within the response measured ex vivo, HLA-C-restricted CMV-specific TCR beta clonotypes were dominant. Individuals carrying CMV plus the relevant HLA were identified by cumulative frequency of public TCR beta families.

TCRdb used MiXCR to reprocess the reads, holding one entry per CDR3 protein. The sample records 250,000 to 350,000 distinct CDR3 sequences, about 26% being singletons. Trimming pared 5 bases from V and 7 bases from J, leaving 5 bases between. The CDR3 runs to 11 residues. Sample: PBMCs. This clonotype originated in a human donor in good health (CMV status not recorded). Some clones in this sample may be carry-over from other donors' samples. The rearrangement joins TRBV12-3 or TRBV12-4 to TRBJ1-4; D not certain. CDR3 loop: CASSLSEKLFF. The CDR3 nucleotides read TGTGCCAGCAGTCTTAGTGAAAAACTGTTTTTT.